This TCR beta chain was recovered during a study of radiotherapy plus CTLA-4 blockade in lung cancer. This clone was seen only a few times. The CDR3 covers 16 residues. Trimming removed 0 bases from V and 7 bases from J, with 15 bases in between. Germline V gene data show CDR1 as ENHRY and CDR2 as SYGVKD. Using immunoSEQ multiplex PCR, the repertoire was profiled, and TCRdb retains in-frame clones only, with some absent. The repertoire holds tens of thousands of clones, with approximately 81% as singletons. The V gene is TRBV10-3, the J gene TRBJ1-4; a weak D match, TRBD1 (6 bases). The sequence derives from a human donor with non-small cell lung cancer whose response to radiotherapy plus ipilimumab could not be evaluated. This specimen was peripheral blood, taken from a patient treated with radiotherapy plus ipilimumab. Here the CDR3 DNA reads TGTGCCATCAGTGAGTCGATTTCACAGGGCCCTGAAAAACTGTTTTTT. This codes for CAISESISQGPEKLFF.